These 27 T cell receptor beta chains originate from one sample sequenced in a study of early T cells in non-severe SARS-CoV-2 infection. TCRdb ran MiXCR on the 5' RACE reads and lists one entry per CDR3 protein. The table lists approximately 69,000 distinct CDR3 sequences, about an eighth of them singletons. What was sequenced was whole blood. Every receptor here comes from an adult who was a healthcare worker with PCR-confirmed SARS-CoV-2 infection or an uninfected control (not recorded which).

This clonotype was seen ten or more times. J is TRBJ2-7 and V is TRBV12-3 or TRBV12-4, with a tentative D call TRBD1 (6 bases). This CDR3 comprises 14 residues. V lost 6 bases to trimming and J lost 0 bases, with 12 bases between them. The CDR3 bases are TGTGCCAGCAGCTCGGGACATAGCTCCTACGAGCAGTACTTC. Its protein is CASSSGHSSYEQYF.

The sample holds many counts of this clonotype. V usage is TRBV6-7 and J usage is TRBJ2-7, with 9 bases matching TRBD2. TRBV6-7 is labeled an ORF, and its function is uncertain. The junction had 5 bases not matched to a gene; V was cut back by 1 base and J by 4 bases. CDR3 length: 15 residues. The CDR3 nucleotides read TGTGCCAGCAGTTACTTCGCGGGAGGGGGTTACGAGCAGTACTTC. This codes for CASSYFAGGGYEQYF.

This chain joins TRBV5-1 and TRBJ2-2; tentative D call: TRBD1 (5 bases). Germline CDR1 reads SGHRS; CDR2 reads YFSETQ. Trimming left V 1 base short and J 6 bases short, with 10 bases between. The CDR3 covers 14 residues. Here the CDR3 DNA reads TGCGCCAGCAGCTTGTCCAGGGTCGCCGGGGAGCTGTTTTTT. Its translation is CASSLSRVAGELFF.

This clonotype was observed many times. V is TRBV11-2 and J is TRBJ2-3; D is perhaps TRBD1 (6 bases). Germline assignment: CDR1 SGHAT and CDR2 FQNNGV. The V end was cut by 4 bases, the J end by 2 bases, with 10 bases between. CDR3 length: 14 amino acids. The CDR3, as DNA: TGTGCCAGCAGCTCCTGGGACAACACAGATACGCAGTATTTT. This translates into CASSSWDNTDTQYF.

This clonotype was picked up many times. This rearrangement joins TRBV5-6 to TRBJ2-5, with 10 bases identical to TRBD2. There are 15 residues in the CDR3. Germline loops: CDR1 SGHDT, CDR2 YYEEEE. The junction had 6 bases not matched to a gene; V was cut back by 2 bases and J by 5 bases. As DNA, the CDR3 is TGTGCCAGCAGCTTAAGCGGGAGGGCCGACGAGACCCAGTACTTC. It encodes CASSLSGRADETQYF.

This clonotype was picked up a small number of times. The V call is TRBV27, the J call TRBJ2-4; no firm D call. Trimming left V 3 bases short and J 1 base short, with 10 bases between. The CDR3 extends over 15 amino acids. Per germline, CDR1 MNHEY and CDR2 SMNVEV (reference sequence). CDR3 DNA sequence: TGTGCCAGCAGTTTGGGTGTCGGTGCCAAAAACATTCAGTACTTC. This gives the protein CASSLGVGAKNIQYF.

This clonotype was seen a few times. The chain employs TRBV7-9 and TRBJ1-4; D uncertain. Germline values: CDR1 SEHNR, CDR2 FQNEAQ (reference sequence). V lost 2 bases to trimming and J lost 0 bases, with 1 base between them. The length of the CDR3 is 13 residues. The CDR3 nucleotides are TGTGCCAGCAGCTTATCAACTAATGAAAAACTGTTTTTT. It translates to CASSLSTNEKLFF.

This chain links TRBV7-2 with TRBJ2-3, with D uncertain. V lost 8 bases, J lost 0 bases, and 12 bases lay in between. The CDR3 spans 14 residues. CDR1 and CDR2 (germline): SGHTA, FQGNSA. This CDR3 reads CASGWGPSTDTQYF. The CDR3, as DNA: TGTGCCAGCGGCTGGGGTCCAAGCACAGATACGCAGTATTTT.

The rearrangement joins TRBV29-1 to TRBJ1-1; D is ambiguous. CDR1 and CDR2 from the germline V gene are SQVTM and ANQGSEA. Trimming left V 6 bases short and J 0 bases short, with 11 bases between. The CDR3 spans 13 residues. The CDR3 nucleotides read TGCAGCGTGGGTGGCAGGATGAACACTGAAGCTTTCTTT. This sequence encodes CSVGGRMNTEAFF.

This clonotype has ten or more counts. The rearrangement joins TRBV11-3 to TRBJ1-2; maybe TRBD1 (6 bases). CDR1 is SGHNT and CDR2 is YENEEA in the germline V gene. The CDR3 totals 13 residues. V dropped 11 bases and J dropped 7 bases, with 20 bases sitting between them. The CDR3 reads CARPDRMRRGYTF. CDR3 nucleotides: TGTGCCCGCCCGGACAGAATGAGACGTGGCTACACCTTC.

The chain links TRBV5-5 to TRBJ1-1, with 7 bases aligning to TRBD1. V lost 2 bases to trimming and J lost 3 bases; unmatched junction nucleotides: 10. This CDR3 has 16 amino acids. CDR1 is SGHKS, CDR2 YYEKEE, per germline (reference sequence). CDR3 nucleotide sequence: TGTGCCAGCAGCTTAGAGGGGGCAGGGGCATACACTGAAGCTTTCTTT. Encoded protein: CASSLEGAGAYTEAFF.

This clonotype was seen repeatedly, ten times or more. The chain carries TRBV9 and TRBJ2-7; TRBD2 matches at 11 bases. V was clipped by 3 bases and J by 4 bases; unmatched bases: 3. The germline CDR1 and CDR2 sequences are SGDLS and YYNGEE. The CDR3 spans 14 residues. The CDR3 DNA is TGTGCCAGCAGCGGTAGCGGGAGGGCTTACGAGCAGTACTTC. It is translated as CASSGSGRAYEQYF.

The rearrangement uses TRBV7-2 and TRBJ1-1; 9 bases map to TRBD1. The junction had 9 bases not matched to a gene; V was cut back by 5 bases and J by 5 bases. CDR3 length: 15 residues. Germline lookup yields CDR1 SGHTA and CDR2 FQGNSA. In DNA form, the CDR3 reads TGTGCCAGCAGCCTGATGGACAGGGGTGGAACTGAAGCTTTCTTT. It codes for CASSLMDRGGTEAFF.

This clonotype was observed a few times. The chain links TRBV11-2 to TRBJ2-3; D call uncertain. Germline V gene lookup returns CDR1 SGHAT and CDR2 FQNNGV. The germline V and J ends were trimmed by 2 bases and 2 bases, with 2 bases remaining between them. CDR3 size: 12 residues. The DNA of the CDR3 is TGTGCCAGCAGCTTATTCACAGATACGCAGTATTTT. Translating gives CASSLFTDTQYF.

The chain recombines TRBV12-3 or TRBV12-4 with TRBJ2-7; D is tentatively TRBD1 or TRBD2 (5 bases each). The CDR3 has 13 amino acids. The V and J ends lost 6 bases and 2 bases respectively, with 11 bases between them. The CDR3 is CASRGRWTYEQYF. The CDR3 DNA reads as TGTGCCAGCAGGGGACGGTGGACCTACGAGCAGTACTTC.

The DNA of the CDR3 is TGCGCCAGCAGCCGCGGGATAGTGTTGGATAGCGATGAGCAGTTCTTC. It specifies CASSRGIVLDSDEQFF. V is TRBV4-1 and J is TRBJ2-1; a weak D match, TRBD2 (6 bases). In germline, CDR1 is MGHRA, CDR2 YSYEKL. The CDR3 loop spans 16 amino acids. V was shortened by 4 bases and J by 8 bases, with 21 bases between the two germline ends.

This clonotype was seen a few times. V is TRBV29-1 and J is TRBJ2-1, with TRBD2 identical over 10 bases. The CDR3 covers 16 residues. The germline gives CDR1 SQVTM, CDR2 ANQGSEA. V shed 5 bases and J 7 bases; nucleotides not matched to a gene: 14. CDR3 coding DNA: TGCAGCGTTTGTCTACGTATGGGACTAGCGCCAAATGAGCAGTTCTTC. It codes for CSVCLRMGLAPNEQFF.

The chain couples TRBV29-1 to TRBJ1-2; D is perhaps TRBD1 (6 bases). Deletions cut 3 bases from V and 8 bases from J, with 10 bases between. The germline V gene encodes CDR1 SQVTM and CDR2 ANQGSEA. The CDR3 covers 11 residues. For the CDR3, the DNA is TGCAGCGTTGACGGGGGCCGGGGCTACACCTTC. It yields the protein CSVDGGRGYTF.

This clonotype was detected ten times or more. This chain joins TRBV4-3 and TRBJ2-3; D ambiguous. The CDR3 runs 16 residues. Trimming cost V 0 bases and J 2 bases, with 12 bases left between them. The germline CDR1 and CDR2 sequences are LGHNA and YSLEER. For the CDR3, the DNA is TGCGCCAGCAGCCAAGATTGGCAGGCTTTCACAGATACGCAGTATTTT. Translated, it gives CASSQDWQAFTDTQYF.

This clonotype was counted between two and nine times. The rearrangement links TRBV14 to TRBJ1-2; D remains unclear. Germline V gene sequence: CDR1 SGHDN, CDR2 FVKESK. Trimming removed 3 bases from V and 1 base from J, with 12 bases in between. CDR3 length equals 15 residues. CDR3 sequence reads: CASSQGSTFNYGYTF. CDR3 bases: TGTGCCAGCAGCCAGGGCAGCACTTTTAACTATGGCTACACCTTC.

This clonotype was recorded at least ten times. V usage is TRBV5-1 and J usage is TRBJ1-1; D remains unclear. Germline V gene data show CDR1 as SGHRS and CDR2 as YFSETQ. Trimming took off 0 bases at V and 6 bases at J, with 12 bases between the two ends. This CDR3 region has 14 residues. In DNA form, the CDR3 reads TGCGCCAGCAGCTTGGAGGGTGTCGTTCCTGAAGCTTTCTTT. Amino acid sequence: CASSLEGVVPEAFF.

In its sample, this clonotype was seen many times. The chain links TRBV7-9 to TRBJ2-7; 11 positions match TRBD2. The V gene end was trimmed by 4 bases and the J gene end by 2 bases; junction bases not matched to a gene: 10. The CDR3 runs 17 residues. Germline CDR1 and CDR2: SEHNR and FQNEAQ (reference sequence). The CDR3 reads CASSSFQLAGDPYEQYF. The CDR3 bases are TGTGCCAGCAGCTCCTTCCAACTAGCGGGAGACCCCTACGAGCAGTACTTC.

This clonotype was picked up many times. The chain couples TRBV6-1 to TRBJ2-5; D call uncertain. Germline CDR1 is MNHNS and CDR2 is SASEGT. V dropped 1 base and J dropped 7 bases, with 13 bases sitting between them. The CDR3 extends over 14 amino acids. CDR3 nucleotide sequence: TGTGCCAGCAGTGAAGTTTCCGATACGGCGACCCAGTACTTC. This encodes CASSEVSDTATQYF.

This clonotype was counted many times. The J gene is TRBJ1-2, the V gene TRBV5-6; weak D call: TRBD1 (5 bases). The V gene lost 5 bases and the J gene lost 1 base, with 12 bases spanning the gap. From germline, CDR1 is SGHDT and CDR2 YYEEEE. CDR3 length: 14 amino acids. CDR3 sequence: CASSQGSLNYGYTF. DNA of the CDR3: TGTGCCAGCAGTCAGGGTTCCCTTAACTATGGCTACACCTTC.

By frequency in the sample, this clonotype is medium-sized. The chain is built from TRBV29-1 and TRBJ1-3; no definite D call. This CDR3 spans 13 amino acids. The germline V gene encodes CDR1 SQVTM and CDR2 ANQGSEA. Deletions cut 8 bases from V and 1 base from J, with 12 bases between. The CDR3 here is CSTLGVSGNTIYF. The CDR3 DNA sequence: TGCAGCACCCTCGGAGTTTCTGGAAACACCATATATTTT.

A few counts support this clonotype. CDR3 sequence reads: CASSPETGLNIQYF. In DNA form, the CDR3 reads TGTGCCAGCAGCCCCGAGACAGGGTTAAACATTCAGTACTTC. V usage is TRBV5-8 and J usage is TRBJ2-4; TRBD1 matches at 7 bases. This CDR3 has 14 amino acids. J gave up 6 bases and V 4 bases, and 7 bases lay outside the gene matches. Germline-derived CDR1 and CDR2 are SGHTS and YDEGEE.

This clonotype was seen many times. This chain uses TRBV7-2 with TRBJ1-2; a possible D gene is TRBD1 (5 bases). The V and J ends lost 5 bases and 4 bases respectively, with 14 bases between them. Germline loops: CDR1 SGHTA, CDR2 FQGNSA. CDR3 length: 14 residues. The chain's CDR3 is CASSPRQSRYGYTF. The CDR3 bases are TGTGCCAGCAGCCCTCGACAGAGCCGCTATGGCTACACCTTC.